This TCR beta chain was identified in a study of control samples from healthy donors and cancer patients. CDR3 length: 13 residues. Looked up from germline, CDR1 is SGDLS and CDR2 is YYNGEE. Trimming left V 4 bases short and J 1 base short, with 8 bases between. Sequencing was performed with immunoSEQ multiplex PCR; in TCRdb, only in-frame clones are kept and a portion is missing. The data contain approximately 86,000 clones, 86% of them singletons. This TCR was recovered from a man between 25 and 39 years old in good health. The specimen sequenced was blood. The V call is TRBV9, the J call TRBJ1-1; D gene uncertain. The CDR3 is CASSPRRNTEAFF. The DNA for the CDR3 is TGTGCCAGCAGCCCACGGAGGAACACTGAAGCTTTCTTT. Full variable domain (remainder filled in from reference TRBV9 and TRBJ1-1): DSGVTQTPKHLITATGQRVTLRCSPRSGDLSVYWYQQSLDQGLQFLIQYYNGEERAKGNILERFSAQQFPDLHSELNLSSLELGDSALYFCASSPRRNTEAFFGQGTRLTVV.